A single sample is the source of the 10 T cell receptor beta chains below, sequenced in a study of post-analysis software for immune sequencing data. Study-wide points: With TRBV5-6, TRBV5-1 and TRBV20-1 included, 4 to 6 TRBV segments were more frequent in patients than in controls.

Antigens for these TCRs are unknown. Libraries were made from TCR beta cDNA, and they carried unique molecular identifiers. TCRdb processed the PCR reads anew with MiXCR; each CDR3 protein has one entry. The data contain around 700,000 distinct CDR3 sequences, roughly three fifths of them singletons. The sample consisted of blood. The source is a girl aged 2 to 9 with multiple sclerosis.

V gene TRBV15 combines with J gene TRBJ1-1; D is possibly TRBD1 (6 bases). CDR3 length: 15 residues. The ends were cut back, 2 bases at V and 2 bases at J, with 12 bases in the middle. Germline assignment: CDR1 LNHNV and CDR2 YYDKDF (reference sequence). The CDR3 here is CATSRWDNVNTEAFF. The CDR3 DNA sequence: TGTGCCACCAGCAGATGGGACAACGTTAACACTGAAGCTTTCTTT.

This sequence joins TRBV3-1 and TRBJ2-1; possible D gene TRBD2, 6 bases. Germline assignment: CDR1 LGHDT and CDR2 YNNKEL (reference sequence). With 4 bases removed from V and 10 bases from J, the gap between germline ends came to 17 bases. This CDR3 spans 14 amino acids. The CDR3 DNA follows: TGTGCCAGCAGCCTCATCGGGAGCAGGGAAGAGCAGTTCTTC. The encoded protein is CASSLIGSREEQFF.

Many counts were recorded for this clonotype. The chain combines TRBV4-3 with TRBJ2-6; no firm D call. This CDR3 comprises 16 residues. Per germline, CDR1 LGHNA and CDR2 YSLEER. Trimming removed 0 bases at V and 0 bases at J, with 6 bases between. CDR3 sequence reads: CASSQDPNSGANVLTF. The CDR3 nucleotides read TGCGCCAGCAGCCAAGATCCAAACTCTGGGGCCAACGTCCTGACTTTC.

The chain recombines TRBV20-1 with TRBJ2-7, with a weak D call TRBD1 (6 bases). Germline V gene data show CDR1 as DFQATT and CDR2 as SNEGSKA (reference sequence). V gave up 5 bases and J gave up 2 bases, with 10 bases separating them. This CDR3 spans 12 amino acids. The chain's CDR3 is CSALQGTYEQYF. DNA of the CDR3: TGCAGTGCTCTACAGGGCACCTACGAGCAGTACTTC.

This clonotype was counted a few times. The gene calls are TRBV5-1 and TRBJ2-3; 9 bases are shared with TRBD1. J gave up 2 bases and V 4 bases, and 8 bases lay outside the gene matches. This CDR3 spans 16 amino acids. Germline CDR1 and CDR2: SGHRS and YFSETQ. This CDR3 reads CASSNRDRDFTDTQYF. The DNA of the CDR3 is TGCGCCAGCAGCAACCGGGACAGGGACTTCACAGATACGCAGTATTTT.

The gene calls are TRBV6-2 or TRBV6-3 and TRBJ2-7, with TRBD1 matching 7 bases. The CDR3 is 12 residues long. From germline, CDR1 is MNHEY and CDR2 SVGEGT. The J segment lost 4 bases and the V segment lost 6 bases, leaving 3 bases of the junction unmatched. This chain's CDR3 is CASSVDRYEQYF. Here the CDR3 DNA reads TGTGCCAGCAGCGTGGACAGGTACGAGCAGTACTTC.

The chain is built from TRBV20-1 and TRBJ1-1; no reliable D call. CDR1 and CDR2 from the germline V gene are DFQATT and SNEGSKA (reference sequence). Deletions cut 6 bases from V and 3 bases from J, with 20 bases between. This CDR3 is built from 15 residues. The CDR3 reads CSAFEPRVGYTEAFF. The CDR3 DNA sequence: TGCAGTGCCTTCGAACCGCGGGTAGGGTACACTGAAGCTTTCTTT.

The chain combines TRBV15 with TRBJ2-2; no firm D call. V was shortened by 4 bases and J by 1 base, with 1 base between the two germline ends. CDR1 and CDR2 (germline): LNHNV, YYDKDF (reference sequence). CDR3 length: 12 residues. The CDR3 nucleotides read TGTGCCACCAGCAAGAACACCGGGGAGCTGTTTTTT. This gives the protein CATSKNTGELFF.

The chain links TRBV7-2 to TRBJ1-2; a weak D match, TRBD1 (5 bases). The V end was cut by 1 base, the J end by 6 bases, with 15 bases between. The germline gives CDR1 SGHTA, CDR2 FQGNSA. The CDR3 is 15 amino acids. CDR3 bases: TGTGCCAGCAGCTTAGAAGGCGCAGGGCAAAATGGCTACACCTTC. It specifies CASSLEGAGQNGYTF.

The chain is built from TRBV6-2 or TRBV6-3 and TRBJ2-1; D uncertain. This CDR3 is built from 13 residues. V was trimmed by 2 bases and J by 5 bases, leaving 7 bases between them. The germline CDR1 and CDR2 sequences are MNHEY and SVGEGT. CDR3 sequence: CASSYISHNEQFF. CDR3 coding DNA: TGTGCCAGCAGTTACATATCCCACAATGAGCAGTTCTTC.